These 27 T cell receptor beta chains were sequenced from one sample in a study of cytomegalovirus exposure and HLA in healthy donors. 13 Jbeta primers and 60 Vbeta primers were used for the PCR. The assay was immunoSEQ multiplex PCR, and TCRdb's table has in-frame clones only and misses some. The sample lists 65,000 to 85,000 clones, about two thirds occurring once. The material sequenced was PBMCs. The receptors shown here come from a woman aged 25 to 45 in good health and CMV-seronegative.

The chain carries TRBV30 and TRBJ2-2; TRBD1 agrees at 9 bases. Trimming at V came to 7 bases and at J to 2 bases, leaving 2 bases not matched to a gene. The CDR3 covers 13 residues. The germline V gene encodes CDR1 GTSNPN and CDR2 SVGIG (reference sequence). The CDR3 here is CALGQGNTGELFF. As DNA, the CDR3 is TGTGCCTTGGGACAGGGAAACACCGGGGAGCTGTTTTTT.

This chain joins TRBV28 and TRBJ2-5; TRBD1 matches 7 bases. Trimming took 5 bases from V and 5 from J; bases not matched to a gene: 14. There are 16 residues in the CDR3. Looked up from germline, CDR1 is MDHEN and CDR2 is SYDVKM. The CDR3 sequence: CASSTPQGNPQETQYF. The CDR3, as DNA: TGTGCCAGCAGTACCCCACAGGGGAACCCGCAGGAGACCCAGTACTTC.

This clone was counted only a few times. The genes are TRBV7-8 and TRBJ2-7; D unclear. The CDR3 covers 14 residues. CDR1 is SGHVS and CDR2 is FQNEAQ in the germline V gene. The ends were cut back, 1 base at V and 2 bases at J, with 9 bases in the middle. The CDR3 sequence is CASSLVPGTYEQYF. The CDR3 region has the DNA TGTGCCAGCAGCTTAGTACCGGGTACCTACGAGCAGTACTTC.

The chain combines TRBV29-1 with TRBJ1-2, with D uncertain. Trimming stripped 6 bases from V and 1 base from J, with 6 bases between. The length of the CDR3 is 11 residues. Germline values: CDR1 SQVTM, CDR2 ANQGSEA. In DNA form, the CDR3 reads TGCAGCGTCCTGAGTAACTATGGCTACACCTTC. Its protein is CSVLSNYGYTF.

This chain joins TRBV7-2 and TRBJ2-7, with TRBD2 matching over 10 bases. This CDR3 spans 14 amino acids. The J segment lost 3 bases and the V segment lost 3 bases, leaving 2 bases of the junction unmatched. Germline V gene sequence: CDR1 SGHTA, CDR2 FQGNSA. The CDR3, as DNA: TGTGCCAGCAGCTTTAGCGGGGGGAGCTACGAGCAGTACTTC. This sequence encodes CASSFSGGSYEQYF.

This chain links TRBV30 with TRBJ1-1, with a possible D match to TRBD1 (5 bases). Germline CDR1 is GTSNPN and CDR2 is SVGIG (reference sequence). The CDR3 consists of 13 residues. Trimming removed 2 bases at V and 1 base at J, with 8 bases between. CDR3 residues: CAWSRQTNTEAFF. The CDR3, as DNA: TGTGCCTGGAGTCGACAGACGAACACTGAAGCTTTCTTT.

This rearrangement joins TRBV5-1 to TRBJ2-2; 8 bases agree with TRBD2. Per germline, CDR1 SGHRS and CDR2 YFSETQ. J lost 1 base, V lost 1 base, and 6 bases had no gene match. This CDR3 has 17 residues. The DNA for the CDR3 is TGCGCCAGCAGCTTGTTTACCGGGACTAGGAACACCGGGGAGCTGTTTTTT. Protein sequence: CASSLFTGTRNTGELFF.

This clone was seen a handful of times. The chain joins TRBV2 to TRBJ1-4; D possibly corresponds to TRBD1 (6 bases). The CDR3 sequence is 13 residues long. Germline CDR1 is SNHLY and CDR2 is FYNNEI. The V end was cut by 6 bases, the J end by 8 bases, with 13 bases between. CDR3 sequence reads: CASRGAGEEKLFF. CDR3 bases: TGTGCCAGCAGGGGGGCAGGCGAGGAAAAACTGTTTTTT.

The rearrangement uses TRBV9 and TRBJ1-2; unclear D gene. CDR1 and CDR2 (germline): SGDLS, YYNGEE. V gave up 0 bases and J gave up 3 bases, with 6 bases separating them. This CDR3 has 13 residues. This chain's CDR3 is CASSVDSYYGYTF. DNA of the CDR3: TGTGCCAGCAGCGTAGACAGCTACTATGGCTACACCTTC.

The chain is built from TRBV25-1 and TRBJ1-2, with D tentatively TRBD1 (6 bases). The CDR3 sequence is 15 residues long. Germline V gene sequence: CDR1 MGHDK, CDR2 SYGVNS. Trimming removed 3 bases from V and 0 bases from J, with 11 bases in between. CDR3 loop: CASSEGHHPNYGYTF. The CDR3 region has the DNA TGTGCCAGCAGTGAGGGACACCATCCTAACTATGGCTACACCTTC.

In DNA, the CDR3 is TGCGCCAGCAGCTCCCGGGACAGCTATGGCTACACCTTC. Its translation is CASSSRDSYGYTF. The V gene is TRBV4-3, the J gene TRBJ1-2; the match to TRBD1 covers 7 bases. The trim removed 5 bases at V and 4 bases at J, leaving 4 bases unmatched. The CDR3 is 13 residues long. CDR1 is LGHNA and CDR2 is YSLEER in the germline V gene.

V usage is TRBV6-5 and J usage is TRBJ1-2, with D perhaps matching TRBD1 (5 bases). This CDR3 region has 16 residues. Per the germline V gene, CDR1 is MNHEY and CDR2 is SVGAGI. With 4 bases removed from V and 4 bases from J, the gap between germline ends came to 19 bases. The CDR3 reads CASSSLSLTALYGYTF. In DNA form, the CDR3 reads TGTGCCAGCAGTTCACTAAGTCTGACAGCTCTCTATGGCTACACCTTC.

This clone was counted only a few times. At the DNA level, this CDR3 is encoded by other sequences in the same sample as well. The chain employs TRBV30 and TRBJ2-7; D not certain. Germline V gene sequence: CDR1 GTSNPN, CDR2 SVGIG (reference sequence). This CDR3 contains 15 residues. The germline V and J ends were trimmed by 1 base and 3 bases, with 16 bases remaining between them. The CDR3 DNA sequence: TGTGCCTGGAGTGAGGAAGACGGAGCTTACTACGAGCAGTACTTC. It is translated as CAWSEEDGAYYEQYF.

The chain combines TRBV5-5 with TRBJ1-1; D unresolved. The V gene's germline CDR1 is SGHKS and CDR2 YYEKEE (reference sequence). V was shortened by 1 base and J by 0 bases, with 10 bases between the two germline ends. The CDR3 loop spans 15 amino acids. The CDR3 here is CASSLWWQMNTEAFF. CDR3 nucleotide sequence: TGTGCCAGCAGCTTGTGGTGGCAGATGAACACTGAAGCTTTCTTT. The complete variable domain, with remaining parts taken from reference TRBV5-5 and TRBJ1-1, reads DAGVTQSPTHLIKTRGQQVTLRCSPISGHKSVSWYQQVLGQGPQFIFQYYEKEERGRGNFPDRFSARQFPNYSSELNVNALLLGDSALYLCASSLWWQMNTEAFFGQGTRLTVV.

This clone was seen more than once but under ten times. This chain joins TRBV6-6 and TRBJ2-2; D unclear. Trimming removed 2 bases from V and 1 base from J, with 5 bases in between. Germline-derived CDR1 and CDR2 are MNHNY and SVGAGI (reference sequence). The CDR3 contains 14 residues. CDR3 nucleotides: TGTGCCAGCAGTTACGTAGAGAACACCGGGGAGCTGTTTTTT. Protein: CASSYVENTGELFF.

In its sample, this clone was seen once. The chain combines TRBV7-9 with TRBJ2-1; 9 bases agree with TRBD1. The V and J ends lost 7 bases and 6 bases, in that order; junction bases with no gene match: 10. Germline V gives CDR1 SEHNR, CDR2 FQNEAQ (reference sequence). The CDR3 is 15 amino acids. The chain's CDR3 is CASNGLGQGINEQFF. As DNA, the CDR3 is TGTGCCAGCAACGGATTGGGACAGGGAATCAATGAGCAGTTCTTC.

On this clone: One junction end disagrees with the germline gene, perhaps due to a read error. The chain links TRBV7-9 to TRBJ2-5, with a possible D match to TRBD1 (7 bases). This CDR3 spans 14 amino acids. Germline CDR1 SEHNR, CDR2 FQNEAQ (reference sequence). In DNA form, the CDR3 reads TGCGCCAGCAGCCCCCGGAGGGGGCGGGAGACCCAGTACTTC. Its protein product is CASSPRRGRETQYF.

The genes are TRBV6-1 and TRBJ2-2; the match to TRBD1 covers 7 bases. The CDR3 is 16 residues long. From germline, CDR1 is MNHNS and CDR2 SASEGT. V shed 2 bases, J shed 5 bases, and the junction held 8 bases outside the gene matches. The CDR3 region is CASSEHTTGLTGELFF. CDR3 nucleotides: TGTGCCAGCAGTGAACATACGACAGGGTTAACCGGGGAGCTGTTTTTT.

CDR3: CASSLERGETDTQYF. CDR3 in DNA: TGCGCCAGCAGCTTGGAGCGGGGGGAAACAGATACGCAGTATTTT. The V call is TRBV5-1, the J call TRBJ2-3, with 9 bases identical to TRBD2. CDR3 length: 15 residues. Looked up from germline, CDR1 is SGHRS and CDR2 is YFSETQ. With V trimmed by 0 bases and J by 3 bases, 2 bases remained unmatched.

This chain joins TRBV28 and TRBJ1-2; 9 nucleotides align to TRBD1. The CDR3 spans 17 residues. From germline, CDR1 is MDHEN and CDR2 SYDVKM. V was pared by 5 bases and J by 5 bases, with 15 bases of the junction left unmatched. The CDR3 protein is CASSPVGTGIMDYGYTF. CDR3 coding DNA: TGTGCCAGCAGTCCCGTCGGGACAGGGATTATGGATTATGGCTACACCTTC.

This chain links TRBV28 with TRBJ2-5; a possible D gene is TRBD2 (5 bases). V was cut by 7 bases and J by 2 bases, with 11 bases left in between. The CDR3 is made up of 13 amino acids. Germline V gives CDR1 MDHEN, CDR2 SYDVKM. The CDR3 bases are TGTGCCAGCAAGACGGACTCTCAAGAGACCCAGTACTTC. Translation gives CASKTDSQETQYF.

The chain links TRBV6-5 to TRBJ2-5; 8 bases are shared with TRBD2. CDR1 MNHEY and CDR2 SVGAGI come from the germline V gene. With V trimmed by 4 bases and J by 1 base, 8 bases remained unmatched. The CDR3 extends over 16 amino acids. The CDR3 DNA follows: TGTGCCAGCAGTTCTGGGATTAGCGGGGTCCAAGAGACCCAGTACTTC. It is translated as CASSSGISGVQETQYF.

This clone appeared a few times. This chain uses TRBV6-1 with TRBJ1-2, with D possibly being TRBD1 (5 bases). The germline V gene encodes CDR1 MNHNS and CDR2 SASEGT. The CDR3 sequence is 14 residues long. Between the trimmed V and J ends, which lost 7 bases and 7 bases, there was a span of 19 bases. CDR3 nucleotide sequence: TGTGCCAGCAAAAATCCGTCGGGGGAGAGTGGCTACACCTTC. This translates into CASKNPSGESGYTF.

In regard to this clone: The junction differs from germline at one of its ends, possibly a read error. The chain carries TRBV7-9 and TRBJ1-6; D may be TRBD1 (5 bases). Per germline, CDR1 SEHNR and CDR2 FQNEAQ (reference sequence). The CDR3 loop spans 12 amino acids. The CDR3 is CSSSRQNSPLHF. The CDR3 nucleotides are TGTTCCAGCAGCAGACAGAATTCACCCCTCCACTTT. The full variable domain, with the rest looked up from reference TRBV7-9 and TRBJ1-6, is DTGVSQNPRHKITKRGQNVTFRCDPISEHNRLYWYRQTLGQGPEFLTYFQNEAQLEKSRLLSDRFSAERPKGSFSTLEIQRTEQGDSAMYLCSSSRQNSPLHFGNGTRLTVT.

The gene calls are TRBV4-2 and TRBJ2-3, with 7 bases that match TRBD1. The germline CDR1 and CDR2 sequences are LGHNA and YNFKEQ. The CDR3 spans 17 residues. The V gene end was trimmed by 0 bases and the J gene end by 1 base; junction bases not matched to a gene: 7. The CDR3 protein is CASSQDLEGAGTDTQYF. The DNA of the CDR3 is TGTGCCAGCAGCCAAGATCTAGAGGGGGCCGGCACAGATACGCAGTATTTT.

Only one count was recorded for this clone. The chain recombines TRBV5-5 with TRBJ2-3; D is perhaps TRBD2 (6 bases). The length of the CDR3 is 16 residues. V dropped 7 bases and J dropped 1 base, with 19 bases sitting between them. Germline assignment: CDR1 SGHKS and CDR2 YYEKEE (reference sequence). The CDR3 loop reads CASSALAGWGTDTQYF. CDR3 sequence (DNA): TGTGCCAGCTCAGCTCTGGCGGGGTGGGGCACAGATACGCAGTATTTT.

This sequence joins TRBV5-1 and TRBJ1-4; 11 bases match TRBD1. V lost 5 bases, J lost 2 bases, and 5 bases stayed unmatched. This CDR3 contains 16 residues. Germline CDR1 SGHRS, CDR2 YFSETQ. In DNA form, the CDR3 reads TGCGCCAGCAGTGGACAGGGGGCGGCTACTAATGAAAAACTGTTTTTT. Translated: CASSGQGAATNEKLFF.